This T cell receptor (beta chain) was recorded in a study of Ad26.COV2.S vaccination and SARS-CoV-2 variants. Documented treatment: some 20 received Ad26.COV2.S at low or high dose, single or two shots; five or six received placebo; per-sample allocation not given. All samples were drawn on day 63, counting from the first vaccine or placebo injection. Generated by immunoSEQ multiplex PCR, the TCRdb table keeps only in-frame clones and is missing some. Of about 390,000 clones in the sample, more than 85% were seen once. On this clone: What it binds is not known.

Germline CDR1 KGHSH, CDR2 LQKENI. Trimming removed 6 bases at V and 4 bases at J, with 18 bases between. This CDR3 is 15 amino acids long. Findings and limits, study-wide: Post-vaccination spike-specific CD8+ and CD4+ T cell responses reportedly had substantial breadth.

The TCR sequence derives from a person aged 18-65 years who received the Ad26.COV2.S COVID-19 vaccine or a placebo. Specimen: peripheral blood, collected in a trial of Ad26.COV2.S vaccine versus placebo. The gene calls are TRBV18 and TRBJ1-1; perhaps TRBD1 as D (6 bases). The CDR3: CASSPDRQWGTEAFF. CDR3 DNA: TGTGCCAGCTCGCCTGACAGGCAATGGGGCACTGAAGCTTTCTTT.